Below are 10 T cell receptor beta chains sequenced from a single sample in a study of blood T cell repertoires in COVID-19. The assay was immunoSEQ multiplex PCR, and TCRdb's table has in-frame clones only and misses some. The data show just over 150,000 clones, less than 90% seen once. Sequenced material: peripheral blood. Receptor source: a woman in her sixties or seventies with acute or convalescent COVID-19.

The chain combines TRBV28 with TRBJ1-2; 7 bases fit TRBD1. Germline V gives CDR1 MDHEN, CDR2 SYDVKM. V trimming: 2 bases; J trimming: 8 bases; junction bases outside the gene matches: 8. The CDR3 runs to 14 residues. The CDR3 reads CASSLGQAHRGYTF. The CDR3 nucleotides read TGTGCCAGCAGTTTAGGACAGGCTCATCGGGGCTACACCTTC.

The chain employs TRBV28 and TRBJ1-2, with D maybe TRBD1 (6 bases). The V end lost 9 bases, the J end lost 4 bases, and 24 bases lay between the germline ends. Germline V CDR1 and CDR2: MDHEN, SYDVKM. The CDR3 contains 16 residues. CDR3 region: CASTDGGGARIYGYTF. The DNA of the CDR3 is TGTGCCAGTACGGACGGAGGGGGGGCGCGGATCTATGGCTACACCTTC.

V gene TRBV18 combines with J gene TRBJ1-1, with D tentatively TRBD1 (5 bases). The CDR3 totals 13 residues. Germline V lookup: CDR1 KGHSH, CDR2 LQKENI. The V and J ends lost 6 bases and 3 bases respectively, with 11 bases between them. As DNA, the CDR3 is TGTGCCAGCTCGCAAAAAGGGGACACTGAAGCTTTCTTT. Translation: CASSQKGDTEAFF.

This chain's CDR3 is CASSTRQDRARTDTQYF. CDR3 DNA sequence: TGTGCCAGTAGTACACGTCAGGACAGGGCTCGCACAGATACGCAGTATTTT. V is TRBV19 and J is TRBJ2-3, with 8 nucleotides matching TRBD1. V trimming: 4 bases; J trimming: 1 base; junction bases outside the gene matches: 10. Germline assignment: CDR1 LNHDA and CDR2 SQIVND (reference sequence). The CDR3 spans 17 residues. The whole variable domain, filled in from reference TRBV19 and TRBJ2-3, reads DGGITQSPKYLFRKEGQNVTLSCEQNLNHDAMYWYRQDPGQGLRLIYYSQIVNDFQKGDIAEGYSVSREKKESFPLTVTSAQKNPTAFYLCASSTRQDRARTDTQYFGPGTRLTVL.

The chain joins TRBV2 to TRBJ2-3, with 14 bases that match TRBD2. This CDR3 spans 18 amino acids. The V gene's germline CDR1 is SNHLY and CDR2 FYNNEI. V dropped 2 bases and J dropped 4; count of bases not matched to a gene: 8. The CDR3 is CASSEFGTSGGVADTQYF. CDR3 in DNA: TGTGCCAGCAGTGAATTTGGGACTAGCGGGGGTGTGGCAGATACGCAGTATTTT.

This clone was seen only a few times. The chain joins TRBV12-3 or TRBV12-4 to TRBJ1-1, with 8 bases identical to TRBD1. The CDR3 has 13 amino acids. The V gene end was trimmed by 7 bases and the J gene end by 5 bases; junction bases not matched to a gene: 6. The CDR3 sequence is CASIQQGVTEAFF. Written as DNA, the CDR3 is TGTGCCAGCATCCAACAGGGGGTAACTGAAGCTTTCTTT.

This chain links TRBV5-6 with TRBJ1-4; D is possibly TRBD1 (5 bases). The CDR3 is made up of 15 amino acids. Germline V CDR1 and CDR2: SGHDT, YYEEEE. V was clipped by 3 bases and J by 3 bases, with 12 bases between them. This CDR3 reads CASSSRGLANEKLFF. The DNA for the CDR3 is TGTGCCAGCAGCTCCCGGGGGTTGGCTAATGAAAAACTGTTTTTT.

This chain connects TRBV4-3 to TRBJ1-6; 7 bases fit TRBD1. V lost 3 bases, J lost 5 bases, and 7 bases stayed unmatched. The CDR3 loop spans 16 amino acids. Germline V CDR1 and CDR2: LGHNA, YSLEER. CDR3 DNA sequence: TGCGCCAGCAGCCAGGCGTCAGGGGGACATAATTCACCCCTCCACTTT. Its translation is CASSQASGGHNSPLHF.

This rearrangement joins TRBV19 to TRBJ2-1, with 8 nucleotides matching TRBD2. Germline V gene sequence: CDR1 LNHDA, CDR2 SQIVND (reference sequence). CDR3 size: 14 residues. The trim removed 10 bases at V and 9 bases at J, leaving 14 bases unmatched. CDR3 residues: CATGVGAGVGEQFF. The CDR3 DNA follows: TGTGCCACCGGAGTAGGAGCGGGGGTTGGTGAGCAGTTCTTC.

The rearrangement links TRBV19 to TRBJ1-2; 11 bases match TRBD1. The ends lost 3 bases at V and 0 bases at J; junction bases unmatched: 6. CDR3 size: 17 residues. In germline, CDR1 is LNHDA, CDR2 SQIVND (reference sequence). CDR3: CASSIRTGGRSNYGYTF. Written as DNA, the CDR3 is TGTGCCAGTAGTATTCGGACAGGGGGCCGATCTAACTATGGCTACACCTTC.